Below, 23 T cell receptor beta chains from the same sample are listed, as sequenced in a study of cytotoxic CD8 clonotypes in ibrutinib-treated CLL. The data were produced by immunoSEQ multiplex PCR, yet TCRdb's version contains in-frame clones alone and is incomplete. The repertoire includes 20,000 to 30,000 clones, more than 65% of them detected once, and roughly half sits in the top ten. Source: PBMCs, taken after 12 months of ibrutinib treatment. These receptors were obtained from a human donor with chronic lymphocytic leukemia.

The J gene is TRBJ1-6, the V gene TRBV27; the D is unclear. CDR3 length equals 12 residues. Germline-derived CDR1 and CDR2 are MNHEY and SMNVEV (reference sequence). V was trimmed by 2 bases and J by 9 bases, leaving 5 bases between them. The CDR3 coding sequence is TGTGCCAGCAGTTTAAATGGTTCACCCCTCCACTTT. This gives the protein CASSLNGSPLHF.

This sequence joins TRBV6-5 and TRBJ2-7; no definite D call. The CDR3 covers 16 residues. Trimming removed 0 bases from V and 0 bases from J, with 12 bases in between. Germline CDR1 reads MNHEY; CDR2 reads SVGAGI. The chain's CDR3 is CASSYSNRLSSYEQYF. CDR3 in DNA: TGTGCCAGCAGTTACTCGAATAGGCTAAGCTCCTACGAGCAGTACTTC.

CDR3 nucleotides: TGTGCCAGCAGTGCGGGACATTCCACCGGGGAGCTGTTTTTT. Translating it yields CASSAGHSTGELFF. The rearrangement joins TRBV2 to TRBJ2-2; weak D call: TRBD1 (6 bases). The CDR3 is 14 amino acids. V was shortened by 4 bases and J by 4 bases, with 10 bases between the two germline ends. Germline CDR1 and CDR2: SNHLY and FYNNEI. Supplemented by reference TRBV2 and TRBJ2-2, the full variable domain reads EPEVTQTPSHQVTQMGQEVILRCVPISNHLYFYWYRQILGQKVEFLVSFYNNEISEKSEIFDDQFSVERPDGSNFTLKIRSTKLEDSAMYFCASSAGHSTGELFFGEGSRLTVL.

The genes are TRBV7-9 and TRBJ1-5; TRBD1 might be the D (5 bases). The germline V gene has CDR1 SEHNR and CDR2 FQNEAQ (reference sequence). This CDR3 is built from 17 residues. The germline V and J ends were trimmed by 3 bases and 0 bases, with 15 bases remaining between them. Written as DNA, the CDR3 is TGTGCCAGCAGCTTTTACCGGGACCCCTATAGCAATCAGCCCCAGCATTTT. Protein sequence: CASSFYRDPYSNQPQHF.

V and J are TRBV20-1 and TRBJ1-1; a weak D match, TRBD1 (6 bases). Trimming took off 6 bases at V and 7 bases at J, with 12 bases between the two ends. Germline loops: CDR1 DFQATT, CDR2 SNEGSKA (reference sequence). This CDR3 is built from 11 residues. CDR3 protein: CSAIRQDEAFF. The CDR3 region has the DNA TGCAGTGCAATTCGACAGGATGAAGCTTTCTTT.

V is TRBV10-1 and J is TRBJ1-1; a possible D gene is TRBD1 (6 bases). Germline CDR1 reads WNHNN; CDR2 reads SYGVQD (reference sequence). Trimming pared 5 bases from V and 5 bases from J, leaving 15 bases between. The CDR3 has 14 residues. The CDR3, as DNA: TGCGCCAGCAGTCCAACAGGGTTCCGGACTGAAGCTTTCTTT. This translates into CASSPTGFRTEAFF.

V is TRBV30 and J is TRBJ1-1; 9 bases align to TRBD1. V gave up 7 bases and J gave up 0 bases; unmatched junction bases: 15. The CDR3 is 17 amino acids. Germline assignment: CDR1 GTSNPN and CDR2 SVGIG (reference sequence). The CDR3 sequence is CAYLPRQGGYMNTEAFF. The CDR3 coding sequence is TGTGCCTACCTACCCCGACAGGGGGGCTACATGAACACTGAAGCTTTCTTT.

This clone has just a few counts. The rearrangement joins TRBV14 to TRBJ2-1; tentatively, D is TRBD1 or TRBD2 (5 bases each). Trimming cost V 0 bases and J 3 bases, with 12 bases left between them. From germline, CDR1 is SGHDN and CDR2 FVKESK. CDR3 length equals 16 residues. Here the CDR3 reads CASSQERGPHYNEQFF. The DNA of the CDR3 is TGTGCCAGCAGCCAAGAACGGGGACCCCACTACAATGAGCAGTTCTTC.

This clone was seen only a few times. The chain links TRBV2 to TRBJ1-2; a possible D gene is TRBD1 (6 bases). Germline loops: CDR1 SNHLY, CDR2 FYNNEI. The V and J ends lost 0 bases and 4 bases respectively, with 12 bases between them. The CDR3 loop spans 15 amino acids. The CDR3 loop reads CASSEADSNLYGYTF. Here the CDR3 DNA reads TGTGCCAGCAGTGAAGCGGACAGCAACCTCTATGGCTACACCTTC.

The rearrangement uses TRBV27 and TRBJ2-7; 11 bases are shared with TRBD1. The CDR3 runs 14 residues. V was clipped by 2 bases and J by 5 bases; unmatched bases: 2. CDR1 is MNHEY and CDR2 is SMNVEV in the germline V gene (reference sequence). The DNA for the CDR3 is TGTGCCAGCAGTTTAAGGACAGGGGGCCACGAGCAGTACTTC. Its protein is CASSLRTGGHEQYF.

The chain has TRBV11-3 and TRBJ2-1, with D maybe TRBD2 (6 bases). Germline CDR1 is SGHNT and CDR2 is YENEEA. Trimming removed 1 base from V and 6 bases from J, with 10 bases in between. This CDR3 comprises 14 residues. In nucleotides, the CDR3 is TGTGCCAGCAGCTTAGGGTTGGGGGGCAATGAGCAGTTCTTC. It translates to CASSLGLGGNEQFF.

The chain links TRBV29-1 to TRBJ2-1; D might be TRBD1 or TRBD2, each matching 5 bases. Trimming pared 0 bases from V and 16 bases from J, leaving 10 bases between. This CDR3 spans 10 amino acids. CDR1 is SQVTM, CDR2 ANQGSEA, per germline. The CDR3 protein is CSVEEGVDFF. In DNA, the CDR3 is TGCAGCGTTGAAGAGGGGGTCGATTTCTTC.

The V gene is TRBV7-2, the J gene TRBJ1-1; D is ambiguous. Trimming took 4 bases from V and 1 from J, leaving 10 bases between them. The CDR3 extends over 14 amino acids. Germline CDR1 and CDR2: SGHTA and FQGNSA. The CDR3 DNA reads TGTGCCAGCAGCTATTCAAACCAGAACACTGAAGCTTTCTTT. Protein product: CASSYSNQNTEAFF.

The gene calls are TRBV5-1 and TRBJ2-4; TRBD1 matches 7 bases. This CDR3 has 14 amino acids. Germline values: CDR1 SGHRS, CDR2 YFSETQ. V shed 8 bases, J shed 6 bases, and the junction held 11 bases outside the gene matches. CDR3 amino acids: CASQDRERGNIQYF. CDR3 coding DNA: TGCGCCAGTCAAGACAGGGAAAGGGGAAACATTCAGTACTTC.

V usage is TRBV5-1 and J usage is TRBJ2-3; possible D gene TRBD1, 6 bases. Germline CDR1 SGHRS, CDR2 YFSETQ. The length of the CDR3 is 15 residues. V lost 0 bases to trimming and J lost 2 bases, with 10 bases between them. CDR3 residues: CASSLDRAPTDTQYF. DNA of the CDR3: TGCGCCAGCAGCTTGGACAGGGCCCCCACAGATACGCAGTATTTT.

By frequency in the sample, this clone is medium-sized. The rearrangement links TRBV4-3 to TRBJ1-1; no clear D gene. The CDR3 loop spans 15 amino acids. Trimming stripped 0 bases from V and 7 bases from J, with 15 bases between. Per germline, CDR1 LGHNA and CDR2 YSLEER. CDR3 sequence: CASSQDETAFNEAFF. The CDR3 DNA reads as TGCGCCAGCAGCCAAGATGAAACAGCGTTCAATGAAGCTTTCTTT.

V and J are TRBV27 and TRBJ1-6; TRBD1 is a possible D gene (6 bases). Trimming left V 5 bases short and J 7 bases short, with 18 bases between. Germline CDR1 and CDR2: MNHEY and SMNVEV (reference sequence). The CDR3 consists of 16 residues. CDR3 loop: CASSGRRTARNSPLHF. The CDR3, as DNA: TGTGCCAGCAGTGGGAGAAGGACAGCCCGGAATTCACCCCTCCACTTT.

The rearrangement links TRBV5-1 to TRBJ1-2; 8 bases fit TRBD1. The CDR3 contains 13 residues. With V trimmed by 2 bases and J by 6 bases, 3 bases remained unmatched. The germline CDR1 and CDR2 sequences are SGHRS and YFSETQ. The CDR3: CASSLPGGDGYTF. The CDR3 coding sequence is TGCGCCAGCAGCTTACCAGGGGGCGATGGCTACACCTTC. The full variable domain, rest sourced from reference TRBV5-1 and TRBJ1-2, is KAGVTQTPRYLIKTRGQQVTLSCSPISGHRSVSWYQQTPGQGLQFLFEYFSETQRNKGNFPGRFSGRQFSNSRSEMNVSTLELGDSALYLCASSLPGGDGYTFGSGTRLTVV.

The rearrangement joins TRBV18 to TRBJ1-1; the D is unclear. The ends were cut back, 8 bases at V and 1 base at J, with 14 bases in the middle. The CDR3 extends over 14 amino acids. Germline V lookup: CDR1 KGHSH, CDR2 LQKENI. CDR3 sequence (DNA): TGTGCCAGCCTACTCGCAGCTCGGAACACTGAAGCTTTCTTT. It is translated as CASLLAARNTEAFF.

The V call is TRBV11-2, the J call TRBJ1-5, with no clear D. CDR1 and CDR2 (germline): SGHAT, FQNNGV. The CDR3 covers 16 residues. V lost 3 bases, J lost 1 base, and 13 bases lay in between. The CDR3 here is CASSFGRAGSNQPQHF. CDR3 DNA sequence: TGTGCCAGCAGCTTTGGCCGGGCTGGCAGCAATCAGCCCCAGCATTTT.

The chain's CDR3 is CASSLRLERPAGELFF. The CDR3 DNA follows: TGCGCCAGCAGCTTGCGACTAGAAAGACCGGCGGGGGAGCTGTTTTTT. The chain links TRBV5-1 to TRBJ2-2; maybe TRBD2 (6 bases). Trimming pared 1 base from V and 8 bases from J, leaving 18 bases between. Germline V gene data show CDR1 as SGHRS and CDR2 as YFSETQ. The CDR3 has 16 residues.

The chain employs TRBV6-1 and TRBJ1-4; TRBD1 agrees at 8 bases. This CDR3 has 18 amino acids. The junction had 9 bases not matched to a gene; V was cut back by 3 bases and J by 0 bases. Germline V lookup: CDR1 MNHNS, CDR2 SASEGT. CDR3 in amino acids: CASSDRDRRLATNEKLFF. Here the CDR3 DNA reads TGTGCCAGCAGTGACCGGGACAGGAGACTTGCAACTAATGAAAAACTGTTTTTT.

The chain is built from TRBV11-3 and TRBJ2-5; no firm D call. The CDR3 contains 13 residues. The V and J ends lost 5 bases and 5 bases respectively, with 12 bases between them. Germline-derived CDR1 and CDR2 are SGHNT and YENEEA. The CDR3 region is CASSKGAMETQYF. CDR3 nucleotides: TGTGCCAGCAGCAAAGGAGCTATGGAGACCCAGTACTTC.